This is a list of T cell receptor beta chains from one sample in a study of T cell repertoires in cytomegalovirus infection. TCRdb called the reads again in MiXCR, with one record for every CDR3 protein. This table holds 150,000 to 200,000 distinct CDR3 sequences, nearly 9.5% found once. Sequencing was done on a sample of PBMCs. These receptors all stem from a human donor in good health (CMV status not recorded). Some clones in this sample may be carry-over from other donors' samples. Both conserved end residues are part of each CDR3. D genes are given only for firm matches. Size tells how often a clone was seen (once, few, many) or the class of an expanded clone, and some rows leave it out.

. | many | TRBJ1-1 | TRBV7-8 | CASSLIPNTEAFF | TGTGCCAGCAGCTTAATTCCCAACACTGAAGCTTTCTTT
. | . | TRBJ2-5 | TRBV20-1 | CSARGAGRGMETQYF | TGCAGTGCTAGAGGAGCGGGTCGGGGGATGGAGACCCAGTACTTC
TRBD1 | many | TRBJ1-2 | TRBV7-2 | CASSFMARQGAQGYTF | TGTGCCAGCAGCTTTATGGCCCGACAGGGGGCGCAGGGCTACACCTTC
TRBD1 | few | TRBJ2-2 | TRBV4-3 | CASSQESPTGAANTGELFF | TGCGCCAGCAGCCAAGAAAGTCCGACAGGGGCTGCGAACACCGGGGAGCTGTTTTTT
. | few | TRBJ1-1 | TRBV6-5 | CASSYSLGMGVGAFF | TGTGCCAGCAGTTACTCTTTGGGTATGGGGGTCGGGGCTTTCTTT
TRBD1 | many | TRBJ1-2 | TRBV19 | CASSVGGQFVGYTF | TGTGCCAGTAGTGTCGGGGGACAGTTCGTGGGCTACACCTTC
. | many | TRBJ1-5 | TRBV7-2 | CASSKVGGNDQPQHF | TGTGCCAGCAGCAAGGTTGGGGGAAACGATCAGCCCCAGCATTTT
TRBD2 | many | TRBJ2-7 | TRBV28 | CASCGSGTTYEQYF | TGTGCCAGCTGCGGGAGCGGGACTACCTACGAGCAGTACTTC
TRBD2 | many | TRBJ2-7 | TRBV11-2 | CASSLDIAGAYEQYF | TGTGCCAGCAGCTTAGACATAGCGGGGGCCTACGAGCAGTACTTC
TRBD2 | many | TRBJ2-2 | TRBV7-2 | CASSLAPTSVSGELFF | TGTGCCAGCAGCTTAGCTCCTACTAGCGTCTCCGGGGAGCTGTTTTTT
TRBD1 | many | TRBJ1-6 | TRBV6-5 | CASSSSQGFRNSPLHF | TGTGCCAGCAGTTCTTCACAGGGGTTTCGGAATTCACCCCTCCACTTT
TRBD1 | many | TRBJ1-1 | TRBV7-2 | CASSPRTGGPEAFF | TGTGCCAGCAGTCCCCGGACAGGGGGCCCTGAAGCTTTCTTT
. | many | TRBJ1-3 | TRBV28 | CASSSPTSGNTIYF | TGTGCCAGCAGCTCCCCCACCTCTGGAAACACCATATATTTT
TRBD1 | many | TRBJ2-3 | TRBV7-2 | CASSPRGRGLNTDTQYF | TGTGCCAGCAGCCCCCGGGGCAGGGGGCTTAACACAGATACGCAGTATTTT
TRBD1 | . | TRBJ1-2 | TRBV24-1 | CATSDPTGGNYGYTF | TGTGCCACCAGTGACCCGACAGGGGGCAACTATGGCTACACCTTC
. | many | TRBJ1-1 | TRBV7-8 | CASSLVPAGTGTEAFF | TGTGCCAGCAGCTTAGTTCCGGCAGGGACGGGCACTGAAGCTTTCTTT
. | many | TRBJ1-4 | TRBV20-1 | CSATQDSATNEKLFF | TGCAGTGCAACCCAGGACAGTGCAACTAATGAAAAACTGTTTTTT
. | many | TRBJ1-5 | TRBV7-2 | CASSQDRNSNQPQHF | TGTGCCAGCAGCCAGGACAGAAATAGCAATCAGCCCCAGCATTTT
TRBD2 | few | TRBJ2-1 | TRBV20-1 | CSARRWLAGNYNEQFF | TGCAGTGCTAGGAGGTGGTTAGCGGGGAACTACAATGAGCAGTTCTTC
TRBD1 | many | TRBJ1-6 | TRBV7-2 | CASSLTGTEASPLHF | TGTGCCAGCAGCTTAACCGGGACAGAGGCTTCACCCCTCCACTTT
TRBD1 | many | TRBJ2-6 | TRBV7-2 | CASSRDRTSGANVLTF | TGTGCCAGCAGCCGGGACAGGACCTCTGGGGCCAACGTCCTGACTTTC
. | few | TRBJ1-1 | TRBV7-2 | CASSTPTGTEAFF | TGTGCCAGCAGCACCCCGACAGGCACTGAAGCTTTCTTT
. | few | TRBJ1-1 | TRBV19 | CASSIWGLAFF | TGTGCCAGTAGTATCTGGGGTTTAGCTTTCTTT
TRBD1 | . | TRBJ2-1 | TRBV5-1 | CASSLGLGQGSYNEQFF | TGCGCCAGCAGCTTGGGCTTGGGACAGGGGTCCTACAATGAGCAGTTCTTC
. | many | TRBJ2-3 | TRBV11-3 | CASSFNTDTQYF | TGTGCCAGCAGCTTTAACACAGATACGCAGTATTTT
. | many | TRBJ1-2 | TRBV7-8 | CASSIPGSLNYGYTF | TGTGCCAGCAGCATACCCGGGAGTTTGAACTATGGCTACACCTTC
. | . | TRBJ2-2 | TRBV6-1 | CASSWGPTTGELFF | TGTGCCAGCAGTTGGGGGCCTACCACCGGGGAGCTGTTTTTT
. | many | TRBJ2-7 | TRBV7-2 | CAITGTSYEQYF | TGTGCCATAACCGGGACCTCCTACGAGCAGTACTTC
. | . | TRBJ2-5 | TRBV28 | CASSLVAEETQYF | TGTGCCAGCAGTTTAGTGGCAGAAGAGACCCAGTACTTC
TRBD1 | many | TRBJ1-1 | TRBV20-1 | CSARTGGRTEAFF | TGCAGTGCGCGGACAGGGGGAAGAACTGAAGCTTTCTTT
TRBD2 | . | TRBJ2-7 | TRBV19 | CASGAGAPYEQYF | TGTGCCAGTGGAGCGGGAGCCCCCTACGAGCAGTACTTC
. | . | TRBJ2-5 | TRBV28 | CASSLRDGLQTQYF | TGTGCCAGCAGCCTCCGGGACGGCTTACAGACCCAGTACTTC
TRBD1 | . | TRBJ1-1 | TRBV6-2/TRBV6-3 | CASRADRANTEAFF | TGTGCCAGCAGGGCTGACAGGGCGAACACTGAAGCTTTCTTT
TRBD2 | many | TRBJ2-7 | TRBV15 | CATSRGGGLALPASEQYF | TGTGCCACCAGCAGAGGAGGGGGACTAGCGCTACCGGCCAGCGAGCAGTACTTC
TRBD1 | few | TRBJ1-2 | TRBV30 | CAWSVQGGTGGDNRGYTF | TGTGCCTGGAGTGTACAAGGCGGGACAGGGGGCGACAATCGTGGCTACACCTTC
. | once | TRBJ2-1 | TRBV28 | CASSSPGSSYNEQFF | TGTGCCAGCAGTTCTCCAGGGAGCTCCTACAATGAGCAGTTCTTC
. | many | TRBJ1-2 | TRBV7-2 | CASSPRTDGYTF | TGTGCCAGCAGCCCTAGGACAGATGGCTACACCTTC
. | few | TRBJ2-3 | TRBV7-9 | CASSARDFTDTQYF | TGTGCCAGCAGCGCCCGGGACTTCACAGATACGCAGTATTTT
TRBD2 | many | TRBJ2-3 | TRBV18 | CASSPGTSGNADTQYF | TGTGCCAGCTCACCAGGGACTAGCGGTAATGCGGATACGCAGTATTTT
. | many | TRBJ1-1 | TRBV7-2 | CASSFWDNTEAFF | TGTGCCAGCAGCTTCTGGGACAACACTGAAGCTTTCTTT
. | few | TRBJ2-3 | TRBV5-4 | CASSLERQNTDTQYF | TGTGCCAGCAGCTTGGAGCGACAGAACACAGATACGCAGTATTTT
TRBD1 | many | TRBJ2-5 | TRBV28 | CASRGQGSPETQYF | TGTGCCAGCAGAGGACAGGGGTCGCCGGAGACCCAGTACTTC
TRBD2 | many | TRBJ2-7 | TRBV7-2 | CASSATSGSYEQYF | TGTGCCAGCAGCGCGACTAGCGGGAGTTACGAGCAGTACTTC
TRBD1 | many | TRBJ1-6 | TRBV7-2 | CASSLVGGASDSPLHF | TGTGCCAGCAGCTTAGTAGGGGGCGCGTCCGATTCACCCCTCCACTTT
. | many | TRBJ1-4 | TRBV19 | CASSIVGGEKLFF | TGTGCCAGTAGTATCGTGGGAGGTGAAAAACTGTTTTTT
. | many | TRBJ2-1 | TRBV7-2 | CASSRGRGDSNEQFF | TGTGCCAGCAGCCGGGGACGGGGCGATTCAAATGAGCAGTTCTTC
. | few | TRBJ1-2 | TRBV4-1 | CASSPQDSGGYTF | TGCGCCAGCAGCCCCCAGGATTCGGGTGGCTACACCTTC
TRBD1 | many | TRBJ1-6 | TRBV7-2 | CASSLDRGRGLSSPLHF | TGTGCCAGCAGCTTAGATAGGGGCAGGGGGTTAAGTTCACCCCTCCACTTT
TRBD1 | many | TRBJ1-3 | TRBV7-2 | CASSPGQGANTIYF | TGTGCCAGCAGCCCGGGACAGGGGGCAAACACCATATATTTT
TRBD1 | few | TRBJ2-1 | TRBV6-5 | CASSSGTGKDEQFF | TGTGCCAGCAGTTCCGGGACAGGGAAGGATGAGCAGTTCTTC
. | many | TRBJ2-1 | TRBV7-8 | CASSPIRRELYNEQFF | TGTGCCAGCAGCCCCATACGGCGGGAACTATACAATGAGCAGTTCTTC
. | many | TRBJ2-7 | TRBV7-2 | CASSQYKTSAAYF | TGTGCCAGCAGCCAATATAAGACTAGTGCTGCGTACTTC